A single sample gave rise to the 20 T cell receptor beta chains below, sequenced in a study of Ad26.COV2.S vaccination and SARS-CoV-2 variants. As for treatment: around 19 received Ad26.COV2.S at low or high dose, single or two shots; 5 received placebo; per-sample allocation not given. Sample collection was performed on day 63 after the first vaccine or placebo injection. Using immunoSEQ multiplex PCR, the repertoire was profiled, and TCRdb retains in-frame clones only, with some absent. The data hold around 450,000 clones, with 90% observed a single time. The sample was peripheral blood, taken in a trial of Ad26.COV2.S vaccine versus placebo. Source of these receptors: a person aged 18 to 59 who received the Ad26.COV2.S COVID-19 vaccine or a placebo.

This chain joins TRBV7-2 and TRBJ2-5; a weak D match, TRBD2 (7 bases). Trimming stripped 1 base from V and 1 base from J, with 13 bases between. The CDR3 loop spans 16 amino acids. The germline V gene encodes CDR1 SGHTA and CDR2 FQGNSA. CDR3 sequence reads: CASSLVGGGIQETQYF. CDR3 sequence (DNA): TGTGCCAGCAGCTTAGTAGGGGGGGGGATCCAAGAGACCCAGTACTTC. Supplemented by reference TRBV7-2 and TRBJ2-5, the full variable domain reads GAGVSQSPSNKVTEKGKDVELRCDPISGHTALYWYRQSLGQGLEFLIYFQGNSAPDKSGLPSDRFSAERTGGSVSTLTIQRTQQEDSAVYLCASSLVGGGIQETQYFGPGTRLLVL.

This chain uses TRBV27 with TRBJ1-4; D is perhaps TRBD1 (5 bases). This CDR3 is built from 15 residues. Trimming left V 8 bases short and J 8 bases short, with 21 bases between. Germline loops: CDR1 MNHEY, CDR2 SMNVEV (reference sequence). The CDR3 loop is CASRRSIPGGEKLFF. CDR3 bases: TGTGCCAGCCGACGTTCCATTCCGGGGGGAGAAAAACTGTTTTTT.

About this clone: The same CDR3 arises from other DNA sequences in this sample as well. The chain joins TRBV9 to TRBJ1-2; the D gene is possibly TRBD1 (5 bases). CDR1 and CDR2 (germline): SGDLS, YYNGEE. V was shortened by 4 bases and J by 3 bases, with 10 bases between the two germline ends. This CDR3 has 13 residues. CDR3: CASSPGTDYGYTF. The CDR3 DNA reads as TGTGCCAGCAGCCCGGGGACGGACTATGGCTACACCTTC.

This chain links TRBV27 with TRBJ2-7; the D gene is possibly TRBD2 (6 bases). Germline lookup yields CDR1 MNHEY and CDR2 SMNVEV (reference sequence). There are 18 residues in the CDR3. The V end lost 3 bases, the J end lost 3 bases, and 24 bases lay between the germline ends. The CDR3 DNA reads TGTGCCAGCAGTTTTAGGGTATTGCGGGAAAATCAGGACTACGAGCAGTACTTC. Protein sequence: CASSFRVLRENQDYEQYF.

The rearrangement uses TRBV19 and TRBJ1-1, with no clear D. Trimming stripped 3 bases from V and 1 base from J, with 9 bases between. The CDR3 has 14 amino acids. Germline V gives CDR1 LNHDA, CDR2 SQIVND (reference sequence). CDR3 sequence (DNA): TGTGCCAGTAGTATTCGGCAGAAGAACACTGAAGCTTTCTTT. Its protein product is CASSIRQKNTEAFF.

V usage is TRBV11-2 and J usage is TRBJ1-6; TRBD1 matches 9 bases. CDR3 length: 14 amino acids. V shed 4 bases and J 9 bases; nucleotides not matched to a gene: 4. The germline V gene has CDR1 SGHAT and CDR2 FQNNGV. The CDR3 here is CASSSGQGVSPLHF. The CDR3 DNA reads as TGTGCCAGCAGCTCGGGACAGGGTGTTTCACCCCTCCACTTT.

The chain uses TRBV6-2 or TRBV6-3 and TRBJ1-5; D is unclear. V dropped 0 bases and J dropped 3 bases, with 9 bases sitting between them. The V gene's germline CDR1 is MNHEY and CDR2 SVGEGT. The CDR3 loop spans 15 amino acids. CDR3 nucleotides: TGTGCCAGCAGTTACTCTGGACCCCTCAATCAGCCCCAGCATTTT. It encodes CASSYSGPLNQPQHF.

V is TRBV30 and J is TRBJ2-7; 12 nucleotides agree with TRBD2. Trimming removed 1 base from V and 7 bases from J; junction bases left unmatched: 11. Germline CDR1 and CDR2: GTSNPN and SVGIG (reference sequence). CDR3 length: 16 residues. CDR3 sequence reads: CAWSGYLAGGPREQYF. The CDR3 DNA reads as TGTGCCTGGAGTGGATACCTAGCGGGAGGGCCTCGGGAGCAGTACTTC.

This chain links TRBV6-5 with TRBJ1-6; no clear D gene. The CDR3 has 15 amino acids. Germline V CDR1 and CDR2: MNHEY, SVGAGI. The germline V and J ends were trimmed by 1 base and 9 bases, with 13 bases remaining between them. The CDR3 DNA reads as TGTGCCAGCAGTTACTACTCGTCGTTGGGTTCACCCCTCCACTTT. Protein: CASSYYSSLGSPLHF.

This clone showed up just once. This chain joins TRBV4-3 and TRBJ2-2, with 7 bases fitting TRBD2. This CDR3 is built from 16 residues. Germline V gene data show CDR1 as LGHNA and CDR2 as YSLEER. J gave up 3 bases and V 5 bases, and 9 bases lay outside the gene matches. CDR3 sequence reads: CASSSAGGSDTGELFF. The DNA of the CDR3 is TGCGCCAGCAGCTCAGCGGGCGGGAGTGACACCGGGGAGCTGTTTTTT.

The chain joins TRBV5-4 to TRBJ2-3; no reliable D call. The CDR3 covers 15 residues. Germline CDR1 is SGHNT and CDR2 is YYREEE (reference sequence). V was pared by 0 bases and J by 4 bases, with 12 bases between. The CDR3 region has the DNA TGTGCCAGCAGCTTGGGCCCCTCCCCTCCAGATACGCAGTATTTT. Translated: CASSLGPSPPDTQYF.

The CDR3 region is CASTSILPNEQFF. In DNA, the CDR3 is TGTGCCAGCACGTCCATACTACCCAATGAGCAGTTCTTC. The chain uses TRBV27 and TRBJ2-1; D not resolved. Trimming shortened V by 7 bases and J by 6 bases, and 13 bases separated the two germline ends. Germline CDR1 and CDR2: MNHEY and SMNVEV (reference sequence). The CDR3 length is 13 residues.

The CDR3 region is CASSVGGRTVTEAFF. The CDR3 DNA sequence: TGTGCCAGCAGCGTAGGGGGGAGGACAGTCACTGAAGCTTTCTTT. This sequence joins TRBV9 and TRBJ1-1; the D gene is possibly TRBD1 (6 bases). CDR3 size: 15 residues. The V gene's germline CDR1 is SGDLS and CDR2 YYNGEE. V lost 0 bases to trimming and J lost 4 bases, with 13 bases between them.

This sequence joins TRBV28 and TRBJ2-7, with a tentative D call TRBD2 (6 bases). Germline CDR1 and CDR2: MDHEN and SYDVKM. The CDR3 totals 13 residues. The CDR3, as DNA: TGTGCTAGTTGTCGGGGACTCTCCTACGAGCAGTACTTC. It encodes CASCRGLSYEQYF.

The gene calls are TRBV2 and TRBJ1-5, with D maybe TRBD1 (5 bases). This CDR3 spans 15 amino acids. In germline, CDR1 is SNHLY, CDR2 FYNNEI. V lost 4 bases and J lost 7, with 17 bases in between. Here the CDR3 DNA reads TGTGCCAGCAGTGCCGGAGGAGGCTGGGGGCAGCCCCAGCATTTT. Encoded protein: CASSAGGGWGQPQHF.

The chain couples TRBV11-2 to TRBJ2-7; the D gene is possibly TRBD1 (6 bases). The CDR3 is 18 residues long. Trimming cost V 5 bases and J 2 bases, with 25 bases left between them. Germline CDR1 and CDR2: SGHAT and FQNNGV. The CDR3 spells CASSLPRGLAVATYEQYF. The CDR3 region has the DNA TGTGCCAGCAGCCTCCCCAGGGGTCTAGCTGTAGCGACCTACGAGCAGTACTTC.

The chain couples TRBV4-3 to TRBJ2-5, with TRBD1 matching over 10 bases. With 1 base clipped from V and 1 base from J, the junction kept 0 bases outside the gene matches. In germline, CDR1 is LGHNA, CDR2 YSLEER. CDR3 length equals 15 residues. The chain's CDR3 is CASSQGDRGQETQYF. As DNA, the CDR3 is TGCGCCAGCAGCCAAGGGGACAGGGGCCAAGAGACCCAGTACTTC.

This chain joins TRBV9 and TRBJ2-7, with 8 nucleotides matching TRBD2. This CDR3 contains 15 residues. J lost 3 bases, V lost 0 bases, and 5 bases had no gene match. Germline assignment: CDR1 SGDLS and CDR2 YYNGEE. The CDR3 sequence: CASSVAGLANYEQYF. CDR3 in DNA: TGTGCCAGCAGCGTAGCTGGACTAGCAAACTACGAGCAGTACTTC.

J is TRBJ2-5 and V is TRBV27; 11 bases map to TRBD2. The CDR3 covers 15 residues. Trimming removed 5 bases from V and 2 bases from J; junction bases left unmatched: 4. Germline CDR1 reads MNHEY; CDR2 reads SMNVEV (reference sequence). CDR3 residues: CASSKLAGVQETQYF. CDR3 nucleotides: TGTGCCAGCAGTAAACTAGCGGGAGTTCAAGAGACCCAGTACTTC.

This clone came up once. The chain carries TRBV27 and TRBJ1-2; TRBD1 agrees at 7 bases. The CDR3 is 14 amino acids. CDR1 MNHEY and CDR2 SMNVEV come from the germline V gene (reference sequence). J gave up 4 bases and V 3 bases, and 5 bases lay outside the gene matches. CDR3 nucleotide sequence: TGTGCCAGCAGTTTGATAGGGGGCGGCTATGGCTACACCTTC. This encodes CASSLIGGGYGYTF.